Following are 22 T cell receptor beta chains from one sample sequenced in a study of OX40 agonist ivuxolimab in advanced cancers. Sequenced by immunoSEQ multiplex PCR; TCRdb stores in-frame clones only, minus some. The table has about 53,000 clones, approximately 90% seen once; the top ten hold 11%. The material was CD4+ or CD8+ T cells sorted from blood, obtained in a trial of the OX40 agonist ivuxolimab. These TCRs come from an adult with an advanced solid tumor such as melanoma, head and neck, liver or kidney cancer.

The chain couples TRBV30 to TRBJ2-7; no firm D call. Germline CDR1 GTSNPN, CDR2 SVGIG (reference sequence). The CDR3 is 14 amino acids. Trimming stripped 5 bases from V and 5 bases from J, with 19 bases between. CDR3 amino acids: CAWSGPTLRDEQYF. CDR3 coding DNA: TGTGCCTGGTCCGGACCGACGCTACGGGACGAGCAGTACTTC.

In this sample, this clone turned up once. The chain employs TRBV28 and TRBJ2-3, with a tentative D call TRBD2 (7 bases). V lost 9 bases and J lost 5, with 15 bases in between. From germline, CDR1 is MDHEN and CDR2 SYDVKM. The length of the CDR3 is 13 residues. The CDR3 DNA reads as TGTGCCAGTGTAGGGGGGGTGGGAGATACGCAGTATTTT. Translation gives CASVGGVGDTQYF.

This clone was seen just once. Without the conserved terminal phenylalanine or tryptophan, this CDR3 likely stems from a read error. The rearrangement links TRBV6-1 to TRBJ2-7, with D possibly matching TRBD1 (5 bases). Germline V gene data show CDR1 as MNHNS and CDR2 as SASEGT. The CDR3 has 17 residues. The ends were cut back, 2 bases at V and 1 base at J, with 18 bases in the middle. Here the CDR3 reads CASSEYPPGLSSYEQYL. As DNA, the CDR3 is TGTGCCAGCAGTGAATATCCTCCAGGGTTATCGTCCTACGAGCAGTACCTC.

V usage is TRBV29-1 and J usage is TRBJ2-5; a possible D gene is TRBD1 (5 bases). Looked up from germline, CDR1 is SQVTM and CDR2 is ANQGSEA. The CDR3 is made up of 12 amino acids. V was shortened by 4 bases and J by 1 base, with 7 bases between the two germline ends. This CDR3 is CSVAQGQETQYF. Written as DNA, the CDR3 is TGCAGCGTTGCGCAGGGCCAAGAGACCCAGTACTTC.

This chain connects TRBV5-5 to TRBJ2-3, with 7 bases that match TRBD2. Looked up from germline, CDR1 is SGHKS and CDR2 is YYEKEE (reference sequence). The CDR3 spans 15 residues. The V gene end was trimmed by 4 bases and the J gene end by 2 bases; junction bases not matched to a gene: 7. The CDR3 nucleotides read TGTGCCAGCAGCAAGGGAGGGGCCTACACAGATACGCAGTATTTT. Encoded protein: CASSKGGAYTDTQYF.

This chain links TRBV30 with TRBJ1-5; TRBD1 matches 8 bases. The CDR3 has 16 residues. Germline loops: CDR1 GTSNPN, CDR2 SVGIG (reference sequence). Germline trimming cut 1 base from V and 1 base from J; bases unmatched to any gene: 6. CDR3 sequence: CAWSGPGGRSNQPQHF. The CDR3 nucleotides are TGTGCCTGGAGTGGCCCAGGGGGCCGGAGCAATCAGCCCCAGCATTTT.

J is TRBJ2-2 and V is TRBV2; perhaps TRBD2 as D (6 bases). Per germline, CDR1 SNHLY and CDR2 FYNNEI. The CDR3 totals 14 residues. Trimming stripped 9 bases from V and 6 bases from J, with 17 bases between. CDR3 coding DNA: TGTGCCAGTGGACGAGGGACTGCGCCCGGGGAGCTGTTTTTT. This sequence encodes CASGRGTAPGELFF.

The V call is TRBV4-2, the J call TRBJ2-6; D may be TRBD1 or TRBD2 (5 bases each). Germline CDR1 reads LGHNA; CDR2 reads YNFKEQ. CDR3 length: 16 amino acids. Trimming shortened V by 3 bases and J by 0 bases, and 9 bases separated the two germline ends. The CDR3 protein is CASSHGAASGANVLTF. CDR3 sequence (DNA): TGTGCCAGCAGCCACGGGGCGGCCTCTGGGGCCAACGTCCTGACTTTC.

The V call is TRBV28, the J call TRBJ1-5, with 8 bases fitting TRBD1. V lost 3 bases to trimming and J lost 6 bases; unmatched junction nucleotides: 7. The CDR3 is 15 amino acids. The germline V gene encodes CDR1 MDHEN and CDR2 SYDVKM. CDR3: CASSFGTGGTQPQHF. The CDR3 DNA is TGTGCCAGCAGTTTCGGGACAGGTGGCACTCAGCCCCAGCATTTT.

CDR3 nucleotide sequence: TGCGCCAGCAGCCATTCAATAATGTCAGCGGACGAAGCTTTCTTT. Translating it yields CASSHSIMSADEAFF. V usage is TRBV4-1 and J usage is TRBJ1-1; no reliable D call. The CDR3 consists of 15 residues. Trimming cost V 3 bases and J 8 bases, with 19 bases left between them. Germline assignment: CDR1 MGHRA and CDR2 YSYEKL.

DNA for the CDR3: TGTGCCAGCAGACAGACAGGGATCACTAATGAAAAACTGTTTTTT. Residues: CASRQTGITNEKLFF. The gene calls are TRBV6-5 and TRBJ1-4; 7 bases are shared with TRBD1. The length of the CDR3 is 15 residues. Germline V gene sequence: CDR1 MNHEY, CDR2 SVGAGI. J lost 2 bases, V lost 6 bases, and 6 bases had no gene match.

Only one count was recorded for this clone. V and J are TRBV21-1 and TRBJ1-1. TRBV21-1 is recorded as a pseudogene. This CDR3 region has 17 residues. Here the CDR3 DNA reads TGTGCCAGCAGCAAATTTGTGATCCGAGCTCAGAACACTGAAGCTTTCTTT. Protein sequence: CASSKFVIRAQNTEAFF.

V and J are TRBV28 and TRBJ2-5; 7 bases are a match to TRBD1. Germline CDR1 MDHEN, CDR2 SYDVKM. Losses at the gene ends were 5 bases for V and 2 bases for J; bases not matched to a gene: 8. The CDR3 covers 15 residues. CDR3 protein: CASSTKGQIQETQYF. The DNA of the CDR3 is TGTGCCAGCAGTACCAAGGGACAGATACAAGAGACCCAGTACTTC.

The chain combines TRBV7-2 with TRBJ2-3, with D possibly being TRBD2 (5 bases). V shed 2 bases and J shed 4 bases, with 7 bases lying between them. Germline CDR1 and CDR2: SGHTA and FQGNSA. CDR3 length equals 13 residues. The CDR3 loop is CASSLRGPDTQYF. The CDR3 DNA follows: TGTGCCAGCAGCTTAAGAGGGCCAGATACGCAGTATTTT. Filled out from reference TRBV7-2 and TRBJ2-3, the complete variable domain reads GAGVSQSPSNKVTEKGKDVELRCDPISGHTALYWYRQSLGQGLEFLIYFQGNSAPDKSGLPSDRFSAERTGGSVSTLTIQRTQQEDSAVYLCASSLRGPDTQYFGPGTRLTVL.

The rearrangement joins TRBV6-5 to TRBJ1-6; D is possibly TRBD1 (5 bases). Per germline, CDR1 MNHEY and CDR2 SVGAGI. V was cut by 2 bases and J by 8 bases, with 10 bases left in between. The CDR3 has 14 amino acids. The CDR3: CASSYRGKDSPLHF. The CDR3 nucleotides read TGTGCCAGCAGTTACAGGGGCAAGGATTCACCCCTCCACTTT.

CDR3 sequence: CASSLAIATSPTSYEQYF. The CDR3 region has the DNA TGCGCCAGCAGCTTGGCGATTGCGACAAGCCCTACCAGCTACGAGCAGTACTTC. The gene calls are TRBV5-1 and TRBJ2-7, with D unclear. V was trimmed by 0 bases and J by 3 bases, leaving 22 bases between them. There are 18 residues in the CDR3. CDR1 and CDR2 (germline): SGHRS, YFSETQ.

The chain recombines TRBV6-1 with TRBJ1-1, with D tentatively TRBD1 (5 bases). This CDR3 has 13 amino acids. With 1 base removed from V and 3 bases from J, the gap between germline ends came to 6 bases. Germline V gene data show CDR1 as MNHNS and CDR2 as SASEGT. CDR3 coding DNA: TGTGCCAGCAGTGAAGGGGGGGACACTGAAGCTTTCTTT. Its translation: CASSEGGDTEAFF.

The chain links TRBV7-8 to TRBJ1-2; no clear D gene. The CDR3 sequence is 14 residues long. Germline CDR1 is SGHVS and CDR2 is FQNEAQ. V lost 0 bases and J 7 bases, leaving 12 bases between the germline ends. DNA for the CDR3: TGTGCCAGCAGCTTAGCGCAACAGTCGGCTGGCTACACCTTC. This sequence encodes CASSLAQQSAGYTF.

The chain carries TRBV9 and TRBJ1-4; the match to TRBD1 covers 10 bases. The junction had 10 bases not matched to a gene; V was cut back by 2 bases and J by 6 bases. The CDR3 is 17 amino acids. CDR1 is SGDLS, CDR2 YYNGEE, per germline. The CDR3: CASSVSRDRGEDEKLFF. The CDR3 bases are TGTGCCAGCAGCGTGTCCCGGGACAGGGGAGAGGATGAAAAACTGTTTTTT.

This clone has a handful of counts. Here the CDR3 reads CASSAGQNYGYTF. The CDR3 coding sequence is TGCGCCAGCAGTGCGGGACAAAACTATGGCTACACCTTC. The chain links TRBV10-1 to TRBJ1-2; D is perhaps TRBD1 (6 bases). Germline lookup yields CDR1 WNHNN and CDR2 SYGVQD (reference sequence). Trimming pared 4 bases from V and 2 bases from J, leaving 8 bases between. This CDR3 region has 13 residues.

The chain uses TRBV2 and TRBJ2-1, with D maybe TRBD2 (6 bases). The V gene's germline CDR1 is SNHLY and CDR2 FYNNEI. The V and J ends lost 7 bases and 0 bases respectively, with 13 bases between them. The CDR3 runs to 15 residues. The CDR3 here is CASKTTRSSYNEQFF. The CDR3 coding sequence is TGTGCCAGCAAAACGACTAGGAGCTCCTACAATGAGCAGTTCTTC.

This clone was seen a single time. V and J are TRBV30 and TRBJ2-1; D not certain. V shed 2 bases and J shed 6 bases, with 11 bases lying between them. Germline V lookup: CDR1 GTSNPN, CDR2 SVGIG (reference sequence). The CDR3 sequence is 13 residues long. The CDR3 DNA reads TGTGCCTGGAGTCACTCCTTTCTCAATGAGCAGTTCTTC. This gives the protein CAWSHSFLNEQFF.